This is a list of T cell receptor beta chains from one sample in a study of T cell responses to AZD1222 COVID-19 vaccine. Profiling relied on immunoSEQ multiplex PCR, and the TCRdb table lists in-frame clones only, not all of them. The sample yields under 75,000 clones, roughly 85% seen once. The material sequenced was peripheral blood, taken on day 0 of AZD1222 vaccination. The receptors were gathered from an adult in good health. The CDR3 runs from the conserved cysteine through the conserved F or W.

CASSYSSTASEQFF | TRBJ2-1 | TRBV6-5 | 14
CASSQTSYEQYF | TRBJ2-7 | TRBV12-3/TRBV12-4 | 12
CASSLTSGLINDNEQFF | TRBJ2-1 | TRBV11-3 | 17
CASSLEGGKDTQYF | TRBJ2-3 | TRBV5-1 | 14
CASTDAGGSNNEQFF | TRBJ2-1 | TRBV2 | 15
CAISESAGTEAFF | TRBJ1-1 | TRBV10-3 | 13
CAWNGPNTEAFF | TRBJ1-1 | TRBV30 | 12
CSVEKRTGNTEAFF | TRBJ1-1 | TRBV29-1 | 14
CASSSAGRGRGGYTF | TRBJ1-2 | TRBV6-5 | 15
CASPPRPGQSAYEQYF | TRBJ2-7 | TRBV3-1/TRBV3-2 | 16
CASSNPGGRTDTQYF | TRBJ2-3 | TRBV2 | 15
CASSLDRLKNEQFF | TRBJ2-1 | TRBV5-4 | 14
CASSSLNGTRAYNEQFF | TRBJ2-1 | TRBV21-1 | 17
CATSGGRAPRRAEAFF | TRBJ1-1 | TRBV15 | 16
CSVARQGYTEAFF | TRBJ1-1 | TRBV29-1 | 13
CSARLGAADTQYF | TRBJ2-3 | TRBV29-1 | 13
CASSSSETQYF | TRBJ2-5 | TRBV10-1 | 11
CATSAPTRGGEQFF | TRBJ2-1 | TRBV6-5 | 14
CAWSGGRTYTYEQYF | TRBJ2-7 | TRBV30 | 15
CASSTRSGYNEQFF | TRBJ2-1 | TRBV5-4 | 14
CASMGGAGGVEQFF | TRBJ2-1 | TRBV5-1 | 14
CASSSDRGNEQFF | TRBJ2-1 | TRBV18 | 13
CASSSGGRGYTF | TRBJ1-2 | TRBV5-6 | 12
CASMSLAGEWEQFF | TRBJ2-1 | TRBV19 | 14
CATQAGTGGTGELFF | TRBJ2-2 | TRBV6-6 | 15
CASSLSTRGGYTF | TRBJ1-2 | TRBV12-3/TRBV12-4 | 13
CASSLSAGFEQYF | TRBJ2-7 | TRBV5-6 | 13
CASSPGWQPQHF | TRBJ1-5 | TRBV6-5 | 12
CASSQGVNSGEKLFF | TRBJ1-4 | TRBV3-1/TRBV3-2 | 15
CASSLYPPRAFF | TRBJ1-1 | TRBV28 | 12
CASSPTGYEQYF | TRBJ2-7 | TRBV12-3/TRBV12-4 | 12